Each of the 18 T cell receptor beta chains below was sequenced from the same sample in a study of CD8 T cells in ankylosing spondylitis. Via MiXCR, TCRdb re-called the 5' RACE reads, giving one row per CDR3 protein. The repertoire holds about 88,000 distinct CDR3 sequences, with around 30% as singletons. The sample consisted of blood, either unsorted or a sorted T cell fraction (not recorded which). The receptors shown here come from a male donor with ankylosing spondylitis or in good health (not recorded which).

This clonotype was seen more than once but under ten times. The rearrangement links TRBV7-2 to TRBJ1-2; 9 positions match TRBD1. Per the germline V gene, CDR1 is SGHTA and CDR2 is FQGNSA. J gave up 4 bases and V 3 bases, and 9 bases lay outside the gene matches. The CDR3 is 16 amino acids. CDR3 protein: CASSLGGTGLFYGYTF. The CDR3 DNA follows: TGTGCCAGCAGCTTGGGTGGGACAGGGTTATTCTATGGCTACACCTTC.

This clonotype was picked up many times. This rearrangement joins TRBV7-2 to TRBJ2-7, with 14 bases aligning to TRBD2. The CDR3 consists of 16 residues. Germline CDR1 is SGHTA and CDR2 is FQGNSA. Trimming at V came to 6 bases and at J to 4 bases, leaving 8 bases not matched to a gene. The DNA for the CDR3 is TGTGCCAGCAGTCAGGGACTAGCGGGAGCGGGTTACGAGCAGTACTTC. Amino acids: CASSQGLAGAGYEQYF.

The chain recombines TRBV5-6 with TRBJ2-3; D not resolved. Germline V gene data show CDR1 as SGHDT and CDR2 as YYEEEE. The CDR3 extends over 14 amino acids. V was cut by 3 bases and J by 2 bases, with 10 bases left in between. CDR3 amino acids: CASSSSTTTDTQYF. CDR3 sequence (DNA): TGTGCCAGCAGCTCCTCTACGACCACAGATACGCAGTATTTT.

This rearrangement joins TRBV5-4 to TRBJ2-3; no firm D call. The CDR3 is 15 amino acids. V was pared by 0 bases and J by 2 bases, with 10 bases between. Germline V lookup: CDR1 SGHNT, CDR2 YYREEE (reference sequence). CDR3 in amino acids: CASSLGLLDTDTQYF. The CDR3, as DNA: TGTGCCAGCAGCTTGGGACTCCTCGACACAGATACGCAGTATTTT.

Many counts were recorded for this clonotype. This chain joins TRBV5-1 and TRBJ2-1, with D unresolved. V was trimmed by 1 base and J by 2 bases, leaving 7 bases between them. Germline V gives CDR1 SGHRS, CDR2 YFSETQ. The CDR3 is made up of 14 amino acids. Here the CDR3 DNA reads TGCGCCAGCAGCTTGACACTTACCTACAATGAGCAGTTCTTC. Protein: CASSLTLTYNEQFF.

The chain links TRBV20-1 to TRBJ2-3; TRBD1 aligns across 8 bases. V dropped 5 bases and J dropped 0; count of bases not matched to a gene: 7. Germline CDR1 reads DFQATT; CDR2 reads SNEGSKA (reference sequence). This CDR3 region has 15 residues. CDR3 protein: CSAPLDRGSTDTQYF. The DNA for the CDR3 is TGCAGTGCTCCTCTCGACAGGGGTAGCACAGATACGCAGTATTTT.

This clonotype was picked up a small number of times. V is TRBV28 and J is TRBJ1-2; TRBD1 is a possible D gene (6 bases). Germline CDR1 MDHEN, CDR2 SYDVKM. The V gene lost 10 bases and the J gene lost 4 bases, with 16 bases spanning the gap. The CDR3 has 13 amino acids. CDR3 sequence: CAIPSATGYGYTF. The CDR3 region has the DNA TGTGCCATCCCCTCGGCGACAGGCTATGGCTACACCTTC.

The sample holds a few counts of this clonotype. This sequence joins TRBV6-1 and TRBJ2-1; a possible D gene is TRBD2 (5 bases). Germline V gene lookup returns CDR1 MNHNS and CDR2 SASEGT. The CDR3 is 16 residues long. V lost 6 bases and J 2 bases, leaving 17 bases between the germline ends. The DNA for the CDR3 is TGTGCCAGCAGAGCTTCGGGGTCCCTCACCTACAATGAGCAGTTCTTC. Its protein is CASRASGSLTYNEQFF.

The chain is built from TRBV7-3 and TRBJ2-1; D unresolved. Germline lookup yields CDR1 SGHTA and CDR2 FQGTGA. V gave up 1 base and J gave up 6 bases, with 7 bases separating them. This CDR3 has 13 amino acids. CDR3 loop: CASSLMASNEQFF. The CDR3, as DNA: TGTGCCAGCAGCTTAATGGCTAGCAATGAGCAGTTCTTC.

The chain's CDR3 is CASSIGWGTDTQYF. The CDR3 DNA reads as TGTGCCAGCAGTATCGGGTGGGGCACAGATACGCAGTATTTT. V gene TRBV7-9 combines with J gene TRBJ2-3; unclear D gene. Per the germline V gene, CDR1 is SEHNR and CDR2 is FQNEAQ (reference sequence). Trimming removed 6 bases at V and 1 base at J, with 11 bases between. The CDR3 has 14 amino acids.

This sequence joins TRBV4-2 and TRBJ2-1, with 7 positions matching TRBD1. The germline V gene encodes CDR1 LGHNA and CDR2 YNFKEQ. The trim removed 1 base at V and 5 bases at J, leaving 5 bases unmatched. This CDR3 spans 15 amino acids. The CDR3 region is CASSQGGGAHNEQFF. The CDR3 nucleotides read TGTGCCAGCAGCCAAGGAGGGGGCGCCCACAATGAGCAGTTCTTC.

In this sample, this clonotype turned up many times. V gene TRBV5-1 combines with J gene TRBJ1-1; D unclear. CDR3 length: 14 amino acids. Germline lookup yields CDR1 SGHRS and CDR2 YFSETQ. Trimming cost V 0 bases and J 8 bases, with 14 bases left between them. The CDR3 loop reads CASSLDVGPMEAFF. As DNA, the CDR3 is TGCGCCAGCAGCTTGGACGTCGGGCCCATGGAAGCTTTCTTT.

This chain joins TRBV12-3 or TRBV12-4 and TRBJ1-6; 9 bases match TRBD1. The CDR3 length is 14 residues. Trimming at V came to 7 bases and at J to 7 bases, leaving 5 bases not matched to a gene. This chain's CDR3 is CASTRTGENSPLHF. The CDR3 coding sequence is TGTGCCAGCACGAGGACAGGGGAGAATTCACCCCTCCACTTT.

The rearrangement links TRBV5-1 to TRBJ1-2; 8 bases map to TRBD1. The germline CDR1 and CDR2 sequences are SGHRS and YFSETQ. The CDR3 contains 17 residues. Losses at the gene ends were 1 base for V and 4 bases for J; bases not matched to a gene: 12. CDR3 sequence: CASSLNDDQGASYGYTF. As DNA, the CDR3 is TGCGCCAGCAGCTTGAACGATGATCAGGGGGCCTCCTATGGCTACACCTTC.

The V and J genes are TRBV7-9 and TRBJ1-4; D gene ambiguous. Looked up from germline, CDR1 is SEHNR and CDR2 is FQNEAQ (reference sequence). V dropped 1 base and J dropped 6 bases, with 12 bases sitting between them. The CDR3 sequence is 15 residues long. This CDR3 is CASSLEAGWYEKLFF. CDR3 in DNA: TGTGCCAGCAGCTTAGAGGCGGGGTGGTATGAAAAACTGTTTTTT.

The V and J genes are TRBV3-1 and TRBJ2-7; no firm D call. The germline CDR1 and CDR2 sequences are LGHDT and YNNKEL (reference sequence). The CDR3 length is 14 residues. V lost 0 bases, J lost 1 base, and 7 bases lay in between. The CDR3, as DNA: TGTGCCAGCAGCCAAGATATGCGGTCCTACGAGCAGTACTTC. Translating it yields CASSQDMRSYEQYF.

There are many counts of this clonotype. The gene calls are TRBV12-3 or TRBV12-4 and TRBJ1-2; D is undetermined. V dropped 3 bases and J dropped 5 bases, with 10 bases sitting between them. The CDR3 is 13 amino acids. The CDR3, as DNA: TGTGCCAGCAGTTTCTTCGTTGAATATGGCTACACCTTC. This translates into CASSFFVEYGYTF.

CDR3 loop: CASTRSRTGELFF. DNA of the CDR3: TGTGCCAGCACTCGCAGTCGGACCGGGGAGCTGTTTTTT. The rearrangement uses TRBV12-3 or TRBV12-4 and TRBJ2-2; D unresolved. The V and J ends lost 7 bases and 5 bases respectively, with 11 bases between them. This CDR3 contains 13 residues.